This TCR beta chain was obtained from a study of OX40 agonist ivuxolimab in advanced cancers. Trimming stripped 2 bases from V and 1 base from J, with 9 bases between. Germline V gene lookup returns CDR1 SEHNR and CDR2 FQNEAQ (reference sequence). This CDR3 contains 14 residues. General study findings and limits: Researchers did not establish what antigens the expanded peripheral T cells target. Mean expanded clone counts were higher in CD8+ than CD4+ T cells. Partial responders at 0.1-3.0 mg/kg had among the lowest clonal expansion. Both CD4+ and CD8+ T cell populations in blood had undergone clonal expansion by week 6 at 0.1 to 3.0 mg/kg.

Sequenced by immunoSEQ multiplex PCR; TCRdb stores in-frame clones only, minus some. The sample has about 27,000 clones, more than 75% seen once. On this clone itself: Its antigen remains unidentified.

This receptor was identified in an adult with an advanced solid tumor such as melanoma, head and neck, liver or kidney cancer. The source material was CD4+ or CD8+ T cells sorted from blood, sampled in a trial of the OX40 agonist ivuxolimab. This rearrangement joins TRBV7-9 to TRBJ2-7; D not resolved. The CDR3 DNA reads TGTGCCAGCAGCTTATCTCCTAGGTCCTACGAGCAGTACTTC. Its protein product is CASSLSPRSYEQYF.